This entry concerns a single T cell receptor beta chain. A read error may account for a junction end that differs from germline. The record originates from a study of T cell changes during pregnancy in multiple sclerosis. Measured with immunoSEQ multiplex PCR; TCRdb has only the in-frame clones, and not every one. The sample lists fewer than 150,000 clones, 96% occurring once. Per germline, CDR1 MNHNS and CDR2 SASEGT. This CDR3 has 15 amino acids. The sample consisted of peripheral blood, taken after pregnancy. The receptor's source is a female donor with multiple sclerosis, enrolled in a pregnancy study. The chain employs TRBV6-1 and TRBJ1-5, with 11 nucleotides matching TRBD1. The CDR3, as DNA: TGTGCCAGCAGCGAAGGACAGGGGGCGAATCAGCCCCAGCATTTT. Its translation is CASSEGQGANQPQHF.